Listed below are T cell receptor beta chains from one sample, sequenced in a study of T cells in Graves' hyperthyroidism and ophthalmopathy. TCRdb reprocessed the multiplex PCR reads with MiXCR, giving one entry per CDR3 protein. The sample lists approximately 640,000 distinct CDR3 sequences, 15% to 20% seen once, with approximately 3.8% in the top ten. The sequenced material came from blood. The receptors here all came from a woman in her 30s with Graves' hyperthyroidism. Both conserved end residues are part of each CDR3. A D gene is named only where the DNA matches it firmly. Rows give clone size only sometimes, using once, few, many, or a class for an expanded clone.

v_gene	d_gene	abundance	j_gene	CDR3aa	CDR3nt
TRBV11-2	TRBD1	few	TRBJ2-7	CASSQVRGQGAFEQYF	TGTGCCAGCAGCCAGGTTAGGGGACAGGGGGCGTTCGAGCAGTACTTC
TRBV20-1	-	many	TRBJ2-7	CSAARDYEQYF	TGCAGTGCAGCCAGGGACTACGAGCAGTACTTC
TRBV20-1	-	once	TRBJ2-7	CSARGAGRGGYEQYF	TGCAGTGCTAGAGGGGCAGGGCGGGGAGGCTACGAGCAGTACTTC
TRBV29-1	TRBD1	many	TRBJ1-1	CSVDGRDSGVNTEAFF	TGCAGCGTTGATGGGCGGGACAGTGGAGTGAACACTGAAGCTTTCTTT
TRBV7-9	-	many	TRBJ1-4	CASSLVGQDGKLFF	TGTGCCAGCAGCTTAGTCGGTCAGGATGGAAAACTGTTTTTT
TRBV5-1	-	few	TRBJ1-1	CASSLVPYGTEAFF	TGCGCCAGCAGCTTGGTGCCTTACGGCACTGAAGCTTTCTTT
TRBV27	TRBD1	-	TRBJ1-2	CASSLQGGTYGYTF	TGTGCCAGCAGTTTACAGGGGGGTACTTATGGCTACACCTTC
TRBV28	TRBD2	many	TRBJ2-1	CASNSLLAGGPNEQFF	TGTGCCAGCAACTCCCTTCTAGCGGGAGGACCCAATGAGCAGTTCTTC
TRBV11-2	-	few	TRBJ2-7	CASSPSRDTSYEQYF	TGTGCCAGCAGCCCCTCCCGGGACACCTCCTACGAGCAGTACTTC
TRBV12-3/TRBV12-4	TRBD2	few	TRBJ2-5	CASSLASGRLGETQYF	TGTGCCAGCAGTTTGGCTAGCGGGAGGTTGGGAGAGACCCAGTACTTC
TRBV5-1	-	many	TRBJ2-3	CASSFLGRAGTDTQYF	TGCGCCAGCAGCTTCCTCGGGCGGGCTGGCACAGATACGCAGTATTTT
TRBV20-1	-	few	TRBJ1-6	CSASQGFRSPLHF	TGCAGTGCTAGTCAGGGGTTTCGGTCACCCCTCCACTTT
TRBV24-1	-	-	TRBJ2-2	CATEPRPGLEGTGELFF	TGTGCCACGGAACCAAGGCCCGGGTTGGAGGGTACCGGGGAGCTGTTTTTT
TRBV7-2	-	few	TRBJ2-1	CASSEAFDEQFF	TGTGCCAGCAGCGAAGCCTTCGATGAGCAGTTCTTC
TRBV6-1	-	few	TRBJ1-6	CASSEKSGGSHNSPLHF	TGTGCCAGCAGTGAAAAGAGTGGGGGTTCCCATAATTCACCCCTCCACTTT
TRBV28	-	few	TRBJ2-1	CASSLSRAGWNEQFF	TGTGCCAGCAGTTTAAGTCGGGCAGGGTGGAATGAGCAGTTCTTC
TRBV2	-	many	TRBJ2-7	CASSRGYYEQYF	TGTGCCAGTAGCCGCGGATACTACGAGCAGTACTTC
TRBV20-1	TRBD2	-	TRBJ2-7	CSAPPSGSGEQYF	TGCAGTGCCCCCCCTAGCGGGAGTGGCGAGCAGTACTTC
TRBV27	-	-	TRBJ2-7	CASSLRLDSYEHYF	TGTGCCAGCAGTTTAAGACTAGACTCCTACGAGCATTACTTC
TRBV4-3	TRBD2	-	TRBJ2-7	CASSRTLAGDYEQYF	TGCGCCAGCAGCCGAACACTAGCGGGAGACTACGAGCAGTACTTC
TRBV25-1	TRBD1	-	TRBJ1-2	CASSEYKGTGDYGYTF	TGTGCCAGCAGTGAATATAAAGGGACAGGGGACTATGGCTACACCTTC
TRBV27	TRBD2	-	TRBJ2-5	CASSALAGVYQETQYF	TGTGCCAGCAGTGCCCTAGCGGGGGTGTACCAAGAGACCCAGTACTTC